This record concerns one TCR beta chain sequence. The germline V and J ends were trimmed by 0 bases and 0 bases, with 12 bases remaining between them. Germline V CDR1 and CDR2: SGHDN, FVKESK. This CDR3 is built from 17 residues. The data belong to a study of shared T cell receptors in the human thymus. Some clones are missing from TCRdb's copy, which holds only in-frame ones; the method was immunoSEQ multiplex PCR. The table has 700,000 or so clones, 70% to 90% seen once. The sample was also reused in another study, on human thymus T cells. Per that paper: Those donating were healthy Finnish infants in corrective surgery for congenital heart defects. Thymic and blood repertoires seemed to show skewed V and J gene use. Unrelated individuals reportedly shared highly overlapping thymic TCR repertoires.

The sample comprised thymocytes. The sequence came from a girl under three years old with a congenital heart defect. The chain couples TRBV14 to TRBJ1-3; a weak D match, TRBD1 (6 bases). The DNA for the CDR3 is TGTGCCAGCAGCCAAGATGGGCAGGGGAGCTCTGGAAACACCATATATTTT. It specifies CASSQDGQGSSGNTIYF.